This TCR beta chain was sequenced during a study of T cell responses to AZD1222 COVID-19 vaccine. Overall study results and limits: Regions left unmutated in variants are reportedly the target of nearly half of spike-specific TCRs.

Sequenced by immunoSEQ multiplex PCR; TCRdb stores in-frame clones only, minus some. The repertoire includes about 160,000 clones, roughly 90% of them detected once, and 2.5% to 4% sits in the top ten. This clone occurred once. Its antigen is currently unknown. Combined were second doses at about 4 or about 12 weeks. V lost 4 bases and J lost 4; bases outside the gene matches: 8. Germline V gene data show CDR1 as SQVTM and CDR2 as ANQGSEA. The CDR3 extends over 14 amino acids. The chain recombines TRBV29-1 with TRBJ2-7, with 9 positions matching TRBD1. The clonotype originates from an adult who received the AZD1222 COVID-19 vaccine. Sample: peripheral blood, taken 28 days after the second AZD1222 dose. CDR3 loop: CSVAEGQGPYEQYF. The CDR3 nucleotides are TGCAGCGTTGCCGAAGGACAGGGGCCTTACGAGCAGTACTTC.